This passage covers 25 T cell receptor beta chains from one sample sequenced in a study of blood T cell repertoires in COVID-19. Method: immunoSEQ multiplex PCR; TCRdb's copy keeps in-frame clones and lacks some. This table has 200,000 or so clones, around nine tenths appearing once. Sequenced material: peripheral blood. The receptors were gathered from a man aged 55 to 69 who had recovered from COVID-19.

The chain carries TRBV2 and TRBJ1-1; D is ambiguous. This CDR3 has 15 residues. The ends were cut back, 0 bases at V and 4 bases at J, with 12 bases in the middle. Germline V gene data show CDR1 as SNHLY and CDR2 as FYNNEI. CDR3 nucleotide sequence: TGTGCCAGCAGTGAAGCGTTCGGTATTGTCACTGAAGCTTTCTTT. Translated: CASSEAFGIVTEAFF.

The chain links TRBV3-1 (or the pseudogene TRBV3-2) to TRBJ1-2; 8 nucleotides line up with TRBD1. The length of the CDR3 is 14 residues. Germline trimming cut 6 bases from V and 4 bases from J; bases unmatched to any gene: 7. Germline CDR1 reads LGHDT; CDR2 reads YNNKEL (reference sequence). CDR3 nucleotide sequence: TGTGCCAGCAGTAAGGACAGGGCTCTCTATGGCTACACCTTC. It specifies CASSKDRALYGYTF.

This clone was detected once. The chain carries TRBV2 and TRBJ1-3; D is uncertain. V lost 6 bases and J lost 4, with 13 bases in between. This CDR3 is 14 amino acids long. The germline V gene encodes CDR1 SNHLY and CDR2 FYNNEI. Here the CDR3 DNA reads TGTGCCAGCAGCCTTCGGTCTGTCGGAAACACCATATATTTT. This gives the protein CASSLRSVGNTIYF.

V is TRBV19 and J is TRBJ1-1; D may be TRBD1 (6 bases). The CDR3 spans 14 residues. V dropped 6 bases and J dropped 3 bases, with 14 bases sitting between them. Looked up from germline, CDR1 is LNHDA and CDR2 is SQIVND (reference sequence). CDR3 sequence (DNA): TGTGCCAGTAGCCGGGACCCAGGGGACACTGAAGCTTTCTTT. Protein sequence: CASSRDPGDTEAFF. Full variable domain (rest looked up from reference TRBV19 and TRBJ1-1): DGGITQSPKYLFRKEGQNVTLSCEQNLNHDAMYWYRQDPGQGLRLIYYSQIVNDFQKGDIAEGYSVSREKKESFPLTVTSAQKNPTAFYLCASSRDPGDTEAFFGQGTRLTVV.

The rearrangement links TRBV4-2 to TRBJ2-7, with 8 bases aligning to TRBD2. CDR1 is LGHNA, CDR2 YNFKEQ, per germline. V gave up 2 bases and J gave up 4 bases; unmatched junction bases: 7. CDR3 size: 15 residues. CDR3 DNA sequence: TGTGCCAGCAGCCAACAACTAGCGGAGCAATACGAGCAGTACTTC. This sequence encodes CASSQQLAEQYEQYF.

V and J are TRBV9 and TRBJ2-6, with TRBD1 identical over 7 bases. Germline V gene sequence: CDR1 SGDLS, CDR2 YYNGEE. The CDR3 runs 18 residues. After removal of 3 bases from V and 0 bases from J, the junction contained 9 bases not matched to a gene. CDR3 nucleotide sequence: TGTGCCAGCAGCGCCGACAGGGTTATACGCTCTGGGGCCAACGTCCTGACTTTC. It yields the protein CASSADRVIRSGANVLTF.

The V and J genes are TRBV5-1 and TRBJ2-2; no clear D. V lost 5 bases, J lost 0 bases, and 8 bases lay in between. Per germline, CDR1 SGHRS and CDR2 YFSETQ. The CDR3 has 14 amino acids. The CDR3 loop is CASSRTANTGELFF. DNA for the CDR3: TGCGCCAGCAGTCGAACAGCGAACACCGGGGAGCTGTTTTTT.

In this sample, this clone turned up once. This rearrangement joins TRBV5-1 to TRBJ1-1; D might be TRBD1 (5 bases). Trimming shortened V by 3 bases and J by 0 bases, and 12 bases separated the two germline ends. The V gene's germline CDR1 is SGHRS and CDR2 YFSETQ. The CDR3 is 15 residues long. This CDR3 reads CASSSQAGLNTEAFF. The DNA for the CDR3 is TGCGCCAGCAGCTCTCAGGCAGGGCTGAACACTGAAGCTTTCTTT.

In nucleotides, the CDR3 is TGTGCCAGCAGCCATGGAGACAGGTCCACAGATACGCAGTATTTT. This sequence encodes CASSHGDRSTDTQYF. This chain connects TRBV7-3 to TRBJ2-3; TRBD1 might be the D (6 bases). V was shortened by 5 bases and J by 2 bases, with 14 bases between the two germline ends. The CDR3 has 15 amino acids. The germline V gene encodes CDR1 SGHTA and CDR2 FQGTGA.

This chain links TRBV7-3 with TRBJ2-1, with TRBD1 identical over 9 bases. Unmatched junction bases numbered 3, after V lost 1 base and J lost 5 bases. Looked up from germline, CDR1 is SGHTA and CDR2 is FQGTGA. The CDR3 is 15 residues long. CDR3 sequence reads: CASSLIQGAHNEQFF. The CDR3 coding sequence is TGTGCCAGCAGCTTAATACAGGGGGCGCACAATGAGCAGTTCTTC. Full variable domain (missing parts from reference TRBV7-3 and TRBJ2-1): GAGVSQTPSNKVTEKGKYVELRCDPISGHTALYWYRQSLGQGPEFLIYFQGTGAADDSGLPNDRFFAVRPEGSVSTLKIQRTERGDSAVYLCASSLIQGAHNEQFFGPGTRLTVL.

The V and J genes are TRBV12-3 or TRBV12-4 and TRBJ2-5; a possible D gene is TRBD1 (6 bases). V was shortened by 6 bases and J by 0 bases, with 8 bases between the two germline ends. CDR3 length equals 13 residues. CDR3 coding DNA: TGTGCCAGCAGGGACAGTTACCAAGAGACCCAGTACTTC. Encoded protein: CASRDSYQETQYF.

The gene calls are TRBV3-1 (or the pseudogene TRBV3-2) and TRBJ2-5; 9 bases line up with TRBD1. There are 15 residues in the CDR3. V shed 7 bases, J shed 5 bases, and the junction held 11 bases outside the gene matches. Germline V CDR1 and CDR2: LGHDT, YNNKEL (reference sequence). The CDR3 nucleotides read TGTGCCAGCAATCACAGGGGGCGGTCGCGGGAGACCCAGTACTTC. This gives the protein CASNHRGRSRETQYF.

J is TRBJ2-6 and V is TRBV5-1; no definite D call. The V and J ends lost 2 bases and 3 bases respectively, with 12 bases between them. Germline loops: CDR1 SGHRS, CDR2 YFSETQ. The CDR3 loop spans 16 amino acids. CDR3 protein: CASSLETLYGANVLTF. DNA for the CDR3: TGCGCCAGCAGCTTAGAGACTCTCTATGGGGCCAACGTCCTGACTTTC. Full variable domain (missing parts from reference TRBV5-1 and TRBJ2-6): KAGVTQTPRYLIKTRGQQVTLSCSPISGHRSVSWYQQTPGQGLQFLFEYFSETQRNKGNFPGRFSGRQFSNSRSEMNVSTLELGDSALYLCASSLETLYGANVLTFGAGSRLTVL.

The chain links TRBV29-1 to TRBJ1-3; D is possibly TRBD1 (6 bases). The germline CDR1 and CDR2 sequences are SQVTM and ANQGSEA. Trimming removed 4 bases at V and 4 bases at J, with 11 bases between. The CDR3 length is 13 residues. In DNA, the CDR3 is TGCAGCGTTGTAGAGGGACAAGGAAACACCATATATTTT. It encodes CSVVEGQGNTIYF. The full variable domain, completed using reference TRBV29-1 and TRBJ1-3, is SAVISQKPSRDICQRGTSLTIQCQVDSQVTMMFWYRQQPGQSLTLIATANQGSEATYESGFVIDKFPISRPNLTFSTLTVSNMSPEDSSIYLCSVVEGQGNTIYFGEGSWLTVV.

The chain couples TRBV7-3 to TRBJ2-2, with D perhaps TRBD2 (6 bases). Looked up from germline, CDR1 is SGHTA and CDR2 is FQGTGA. With 3 bases removed from V and 3 bases from J, the gap between germline ends came to 11 bases. This CDR3 is built from 15 residues. CDR3 DNA sequence: TGTGCCAGCAGCTTGGGCGGGATCTACACCGGGGAGCTGTTTTTT. Translation gives CASSLGGIYTGELFF.

This clone was detected once. The chain has TRBV4-1 and TRBJ2-3; 14 nucleotides line up with TRBD2. The CDR3 spans 16 residues. Trimming at V came to 0 bases and at J to 5 bases, leaving 1 base not matched to a gene. Per germline, CDR1 MGHRA and CDR2 YSYEKL. In nucleotides, the CDR3 is TGCGCCAGCAGCCAAGAGGGGACTAGCGGGAGAGATACGCAGTATTTT. Translation gives CASSQEGTSGRDTQYF.

This clone was counted a few times. The chain recombines TRBV10-1 with TRBJ1-5, with 8 bases lining up with TRBD1. CDR1 and CDR2 (germline): WNHNN, SYGVQD (reference sequence). V gave up 3 bases and J gave up 0 bases; unmatched junction bases: 13. This CDR3 is 19 amino acids long. The CDR3 spells CASSDRRDRSQHSNQPQHF. CDR3 nucleotide sequence: TGCGCCAGCAGTGACCGCCGGGACAGGAGTCAACATAGCAATCAGCCCCAGCATTTT.

The sample holds one count of this clone. The CDR3 DNA reads as TGTGCCAGCAGCTTGCTTGGACAGAGCTCCTACGAGCAGTACTTC. Its translation: CASSLLGQSSYEQYF. The J gene is TRBJ2-7, the V gene TRBV7-9, with a weak D call TRBD1 (6 bases). CDR1 SEHNR and CDR2 FQNEAQ come from the germline V gene (reference sequence). This CDR3 has 15 residues. V shed 3 bases and J shed 0 bases, with 12 bases lying between them. Full variable domain (rest looked up from reference TRBV7-9 and TRBJ2-7): DTGVSQNPRHKITKRGQNVTFRCDPISEHNRLYWYRQTLGQGPEFLTYFQNEAQLEKSRLLSDRFSAERPKGSFSTLEIQRTEQGDSAMYLCASSLLGQSSYEQYFGPGTRLTVT.

The chain links TRBV5-8 to TRBJ1-2; no clear D. Trimming removed 5 bases from V and 7 bases from J, with 18 bases in between. The V gene's germline CDR1 is SGHTS and CDR2 YDEGEE. This CDR3 is built from 14 residues. The CDR3 region has the DNA TGTGCCAGCAGTTATTCGGGAATCAGAGTTGGCTACACCTTC. Amino acids: CASSYSGIRVGYTF.

With respect to this clone: Other DNA sequences in this specimen translate into the identical CDR3. The chain uses TRBV18 and TRBJ2-3; D may be TRBD1 (6 bases). CDR3 length: 12 residues. The germline gives CDR1 KGHSH, CDR2 LQKENI. V gave up 3 bases and J gave up 6 bases, with 7 bases separating them. CDR3 bases: TGTGCCAGCTCACCTGGGGGCGATACGCAGTATTTT. It translates to CASSPGGDTQYF.

The gene calls are TRBV15 and TRBJ1-2, with 7 bases fitting TRBD1. The CDR3 is made up of 14 amino acids. V was pared by 4 bases and J by 9 bases, with 11 bases of the junction left unmatched. Germline CDR1 reads LNHNV; CDR2 reads YYDKDF (reference sequence). The CDR3, as DNA: TGTGCCACCAGCAACTTCCGGGACAGCAAACGCTACACCTTC. Translation: CATSNFRDSKRYTF.

This clone was seen once. This chain joins TRBV12-5 and TRBJ1-2; 9 nucleotides line up with TRBD1. The CDR3 contains 13 residues. J was trimmed by 8 bases and V by 3 bases; bases with no gene match: 4. The germline V gene encodes CDR1 LGHNT and CDR2 FRNRAP. The CDR3 DNA follows: TGTGCTAGTGGTTTCGGGACAGGGAAAGGCTACACCTTC. It translates to CASGFGTGKGYTF. Full variable domain (rest looked up from reference TRBV12-5 and TRBJ1-2): DARVTQTPRHKVTEMGQEVTMRCQPILGHNTVFWYRQTMMQGLELLAYFRNRAPLDDSGMPKDRFSAEMPDATLATLKIQPSEPRDSAVYFCASGFGTGKGYTFGSGTRLTVV.

The chain is built from TRBV15 and TRBJ2-7, with D possibly matching TRBD2 (6 bases). The CDR3 length is 14 residues. Between the trimmed V and J ends, which lost 2 bases and 3 bases, there was a span of 11 bases. Germline-derived CDR1 and CDR2 are LNHNV and YYDKDF (reference sequence). The CDR3 region is CATSRLGEVYEQYF. Written as DNA, the CDR3 is TGTGCCACCAGCAGATTAGGGGAGGTCTACGAGCAGTACTTC. The whole variable domain, remainder taken from reference TRBV15 and TRBJ2-7, is DAMVIQNPRYQVTQFGKPVTLSCSQTLNHNVMYWYQQKSSQAPKLLFHYYDKDFNNEADTPDNFQSRRPNTSFCFLDIRSPGLGDTAMYLCATSRLGEVYEQYFGPGTRLTVT.

The rearrangement joins TRBV7-2 to TRBJ2-5; possibly TRBD2 for D (7 bases). Germline V CDR1 and CDR2: SGHTA, FQGNSA. The CDR3 loop spans 14 amino acids. V gave up 5 bases and J gave up 3 bases, with 13 bases separating them. The DNA of the CDR3 is TGTGCCAGCAGCCCACAGGGACTAAAAGAGACCCAGTACTTC. Its protein is CASSPQGLKETQYF.

The J gene is TRBJ1-1, the V gene TRBV4-2; 8 bases are shared with TRBD1. The CDR3 runs 15 residues. Looked up from germline, CDR1 is LGHNA and CDR2 is YNFKEQ. J gave up 6 bases and V 1 base, and 7 bases lay outside the gene matches. CDR3 DNA sequence: TGTGCCAGCAGCCAAGGCCCCCGGACAGGGCCTGAAGCTTTCTTT. The encoded protein is CASSQGPRTGPEAFF.